What follows is one T cell receptor (beta chain) and its context. The antigen this receptor binds is unknown. Within one base of it there is no much larger clone, and no base qualities were kept. TCRbeta CDR3 regions were amplified from genomic DNA by means of the immunoSEQ Assay, a bias-controlled multiplex PCR. The authors processed their data as follows. The number of nucleated cells in each sample was estimated by amplification of reference gene primers within the assay. To quantify the absolute abundance of each unique TCRbeta CDR3 rearrangement, sequence reads were collapsed and filtered. For each sample, productive Simpson clonality was calculated as the square root of Simpson's diversity index over productive rearrangements. Here the immuneACCESS table is served through TCRdb, limited to in-frame sequences with V and J called. Missing clones are a known gap in these copies; in checked studies unresolved V genes cover under half, and the rest lacks a known reason. V and J calls and clone size follow that table, whereas D and trimming were derived from the DNA. Within this sample are a few hundred thousand clones, with more than 70% of them counted one time only. The ten largest clones add up to about 5.9% of the sample.

The sample belongs to a study of blood T cell repertoires in COVID-19 (TCRdb year 2020). Background for the entire study: Samples covering the acute and convalescent phases of COVID-19 were provided by collaborators in the United States, Italy and Spain. The material from the prospective study consisted of cDNA or gDNA derived from T cells, B-cell-depleted T cells, or PBMCs. Deeply sampled blood TCRbeta repertoires from subjects exposed to, actively infected with, or recovered from COVID-19 were included in the dataset. The repertoires were released in a freely available public database intended as a resource for research on the immune response to SARS-CoV-2. The samples were drawn from two sources: the first 160 participants of the ongoing ImmuneRACE study, and 1,000 to 1,500 subjects contributed by 6 global collaborators. Nearly every sample came with metadata listing a de-identified subject ID, COVID-19 status, age in years and sex. Where available, HLA class I and class II types were obtained from metadata supplied by the sample provider rather than from assay-based typing.

At one collaborating source in Seattle, patients were enrolled during active infection and were followed longitudinally through the course of disease. The collaborating institutions used their own protocols to collect whole blood in K2EDTA tubes. For TCRbeta analysis, collaborator samples were shipped as frozen whole blood, as isolated PBMCs, or as DNA extracted from either sample type. From the germline V gene, CDR1 is KGHDR and CDR2 is SFDVKD. Trimming accounts for 9 bases at V and 4 bases at J, while the number of junction bases matched to no gene is 11. The CDR3 holds 15 amino acids from the cysteine to the phenylalanine. The CDR3 DNA has 45 bases and is translated from base 1. Paper-wide results and their limitations: The amount of clinical and demographic metadata varied by source and participant and was provided uncurated.

Input material: peripheral blood. This sequence originates from a woman aged 25 to 39 with COVID-19, enrolled during active disease. The chain links TRBV24-1 with TRBJ1-5; 7 bases in the junction line up with TRBD1. The nucleotide sequence is given as TGTGCCACCCGCCCGGGACAGAGTGAGAATCAGCCCCAGCATTTT. Translated, it reads CATRPGQSENQPQHF.